This record concerns one TCR beta chain sequence. Germline V lookup: CDR1 LGHNA, CDR2 YSLEER. The CDR3 totals 17 residues. The data belong to a study of OX40 agonist ivuxolimab in advanced cancers. Study summary: Patients got intravenous ivuxolimab at 0.01 to 10 mg/kg every 2 weeks. Prior anti-PD-1, anti-PD-L1 or anti-CTLA-4 therapy was allowed; 35% to 40% had some.

Profiled with immunoSEQ multiplex PCR; TCRdb holds only in-frame clones, not every one. The sample yields tens of thousands of clones, 80% to 90% seen once. Peripheral blood came from all dose cohorts at three timepoints. V and J are TRBV4-3 and TRBJ2-5; TRBD2 might be the D (6 bases). The end of the DNA is better explained by TRBJ2-7, so the J call may be wrong. The source material was CD4+ or CD8+ T cells sorted from blood, sampled in a trial of the OX40 agonist ivuxolimab. This clonotype originated in an adult with an advanced solid tumor such as melanoma, head and neck, liver or kidney cancer. The CDR3 nucleotides read TGCGCCAGCAGCCAAGATCGGGCCAGCGGGTATTCGTACGAGCAGTACTTC. It encodes CASSQDRASGYSYEQYF.